Listed below are T cell receptor beta chains from one sample, sequenced in a study of early T cells in non-severe SARS-CoV-2 infection. TCRdb analysed the 5' RACE reads with MiXCR anew, one entry per CDR3 protein. The table includes under 95,000 distinct CDR3 sequences, 15% detected once. The sample taken for sequencing was whole blood. The receptors shown here come from an adult who was a healthcare worker with PCR-confirmed SARS-CoV-2 infection or an uninfected control (not recorded which). Both conserved end residues are part of each CDR3. The D gene is left open where the match is weak. Some rows mark clone size as missing; the rest say once, few, many or name a class of expanded clone.

j_call clone_size d_call v_call cdr3_aa cdr3_nt
TRBJ2-3 - TRBD1 TRBV24-1 CATSRTGETDTQYF TGTGCCACCAGCAGGACAGGGGAGACAGATACGCAGTATTTT
TRBJ2-1 few TRBD2 TRBV24-1 CATSDNLAGWNEQFF TGTGCCACCAGTGACAACCTAGCGGGATGGAATGAGCAGTTCTTC
TRBJ2-1 many - TRBV11-2 CASSLPFGEEQFF TGTGCCAGCAGCCTCCCCTTCGGGGAGGAGCAGTTCTTC
TRBJ2-5 few TRBD2 TRBV2 CASSDRAGRGETQYF TGTGCCAGCAGTGACCGAGCGGGGCGGGGAGAGACCCAGTACTTC
TRBJ2-2 few TRBD1 TRBV28 CASSSGTGDTGELFF TGTGCCAGCAGCTCCGGGACAGGGGACACCGGGGAGCTGTTTTTT
TRBJ1-1 many - TRBV18 CASSLRKNTEAFF TGTGCCAGCTCACTTCGGAAGAACACTGAAGCTTTCTTT
TRBJ1-6 - - TRBV19 CASTGGRGYNSPLHF TGTGCCAGTACTGGGGGCAGGGGATATAATTCACCCCTCCACTTT
TRBJ2-7 - TRBD2 TRBV4-1 CASSLLSFGTRSYEQYF TGCGCCAGCAGCCTCCTTTCCTTTGGGACTAGATCCTACGAGCAGTACTTC
TRBJ2-7 - - TRBV5-1 CASSLSYGVGEQYF TGCGCCAGCAGCTTGTCTTACGGGGTCGGAGAGCAGTACTTC
TRBJ2-7 few - TRBV20-1 CSAAAGTARAGQYF TGCAGTGCTGCGGCGGGAACGGCCCGGGCCGGGCAGTACTTC
TRBJ1-6 many - TRBV12-3/TRBV12-4 CASSLELGGGESPLHF TGTGCCAGCAGTTTAGAATTAGGGGGAGGGGAATCACCCCTCCACTTT
TRBJ1-6 many - TRBV14 CASSQERRQGTNSPLHF TGTGCCAGCAGCCAAGAACGAAGGCAGGGTACCAATTCACCCCTCCACTTT
TRBJ1-1 few - TRBV7-9 CASSLGQGTVSTEAFF TGTGCCAGCAGCTTAGGTCAGGGGACGGTGAGCACTGAAGCTTTCTTT
TRBJ2-3 - TRBD1 TRBV5-1 CASSDDRGPDTQYF TGCGCCAGCAGCGATGACAGGGGGCCAGATACGCAGTATTTT
TRBJ2-4 - TRBD2 TRBV11-2 CASSPGLAVSYLAKNIQYF TGTGCCAGCAGCCCCGGACTAGCGGTCTCGTACTTAGCCAAAAACATTCAGTACTTC
TRBJ1-3 many - TRBV15 CATSRDLGVGNTIYF TGTGCCACCAGCAGAGATCTTGGGGTCGGAAACACCATATATTTT
TRBJ2-7 few - TRBV7-2 CASSASSYEQYF TGTGCCAGCAGCGCTAGCTCCTACGAGCAGTACTTC